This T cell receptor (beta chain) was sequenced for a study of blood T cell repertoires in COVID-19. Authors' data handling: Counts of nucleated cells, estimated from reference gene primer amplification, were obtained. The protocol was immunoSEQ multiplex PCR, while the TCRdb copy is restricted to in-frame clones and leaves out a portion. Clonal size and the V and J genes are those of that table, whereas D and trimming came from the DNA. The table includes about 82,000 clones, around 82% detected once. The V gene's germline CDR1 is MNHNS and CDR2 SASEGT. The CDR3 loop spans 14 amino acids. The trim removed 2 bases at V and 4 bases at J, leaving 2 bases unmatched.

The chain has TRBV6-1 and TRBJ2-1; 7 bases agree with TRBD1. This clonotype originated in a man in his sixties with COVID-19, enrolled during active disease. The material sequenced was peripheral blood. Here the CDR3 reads CASSEYRGYNEQFF. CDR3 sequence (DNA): TGTGCCAGCAGTGAATACAGGGGATACAATGAGCAGTTCTTC.